These 23 T cell receptor beta chains share one sample of origin, sequenced in a study of blood T cell repertoires in COVID-19. Data came from immunoSEQ multiplex PCR; TCRdb stores just in-frame clones and leaves some out. The table lists some 100,000 clones, approximately 82% of them singletons. Sequencing was carried out using peripheral blood. The receptor set was obtained from a woman aged 60 to 75 with acute or convalescent COVID-19.

CDR3 in amino acids: CASSPSVAPREGKLFF. The CDR3 DNA sequence: TGTGCCAGCTCACCGTCCGTGGCCCCCCGGGAAGGGAAACTGTTTTTT. The chain joins TRBV18 to TRBJ1-4; no definite D call. This CDR3 spans 16 amino acids. V was pared by 3 bases and J by 11 bases, with 22 bases between. Germline values: CDR1 KGHSH, CDR2 LQKENI.

The rearrangement joins TRBV27 to TRBJ2-2, with TRBD1 identical over 8 bases. The CDR3 is 15 residues long. Germline V gives CDR1 MNHEY, CDR2 SMNVEV (reference sequence). J lost 2 bases, V lost 7 bases, and 6 bases had no gene match. The CDR3 DNA is TGTGCCAGCACCCCGGACAGGGAAAACACCGGGGAGCTGTTTTTT. Translating gives CASTPDRENTGELFF.

V is TRBV10-3 and J is TRBJ1-1, with D perhaps TRBD1 (5 bases). V lost 0 bases and J 1 base, leaving 6 bases between the germline ends. The CDR3 spans 14 residues. CDR1 and CDR2 from the germline V gene are ENHRY and SYGVKD. CDR3 protein: CAISESGPNTEAFF. The CDR3 DNA follows: TGTGCCATCAGTGAGTCGGGGCCGAACACTGAAGCTTTCTTT.

The rearrangement joins TRBV6-5 to TRBJ2-5; tentative D call: TRBD2 (5 bases). The CDR3 length is 14 residues. The V end lost 4 bases, the J end lost 5 bases, and 14 bases lay between the germline ends. Germline V gene data show CDR1 as MNHEY and CDR2 as SVGAGI. In nucleotides, the CDR3 is TGTGCCAGCAGTTCGCGGGCCCGGCGCGAGACCCAGTACTTC. Amino acids: CASSSRARRETQYF.

V and J are TRBV7-3 and TRBJ2-3, with D hard to call. Germline lookup yields CDR1 SGHTA and CDR2 FQGTGA. Deletions cut 1 base from V and 2 bases from J, with 7 bases between. The CDR3 has 14 residues. CDR3 nucleotide sequence: TGTGCCAGCAGCTTAATGTTGGCCACAGATACGCAGTATTTT. It translates to CASSLMLATDTQYF.

This chain connects TRBV5-6 to TRBJ1-1; no clear D. CDR1 and CDR2 from the germline V gene are SGHDT and YYEEEE. V lost 4 bases, J lost 4 bases, and 17 bases lay in between. The CDR3 length is 15 residues. DNA of the CDR3: TGTGCCAGCAGCAGTACGACGATAAGAGGCACTGAAGCTTTCTTT. Translating it yields CASSSTTIRGTEAFF.

The V gene is TRBV5-6, the J gene TRBJ1-3; maybe TRBD1 (5 bases). V lost 2 bases and J lost 0, with 12 bases in between. Germline V gives CDR1 SGHDT, CDR2 YYEEEE. The length of the CDR3 is 16 residues. As DNA, the CDR3 is TGTGCCAGCAGCTTATTAGGACAAAGCTCTGGAAACACCATATATTTT. It is translated as CASSLLGQSSGNTIYF. The full variable domain, completed using reference TRBV5-6 and TRBJ1-3, is DAGVTQSPTHLIKTRGQQVTLRCSPKSGHDTVSWYQQALGQGPQFIFQYYEEEERQRGNFPDRFSGHQFPNYSSELNVNALLLGDSALYLCASSLLGQSSGNTIYFGEGSWLTVV.

This clone was detected only a few times. This sequence joins TRBV5-5 and TRBJ2-7; the match to TRBD1 covers 7 bases. CDR1 and CDR2 from the germline V gene are SGHKS and YYEKEE (reference sequence). The CDR3 totals 13 residues. V lost 2 bases and J lost 3; bases outside the gene matches: 2. The CDR3, as DNA: TGTGCCAGCAGCTTAGACAGGGTCTACGAGCAGTACTTC. It encodes CASSLDRVYEQYF.

The chain combines TRBV4-3 with TRBJ2-3; 10 bases are a match to TRBD1. Trimming took 2 bases from V and 6 from J; bases not matched to a gene: 8. Germline CDR1 is LGHNA and CDR2 is YSLEER. CDR3 size: 16 residues. As DNA, the CDR3 is TGCGCCAGCAGCCAACATTCTTGGGGACAGGGGGATACGCAGTATTTT. Amino acids: CASSQHSWGQGDTQYF.

This rearrangement joins TRBV7-6 to TRBJ2-1, with 7 bases that match TRBD1. After removal of 5 bases from V and 7 bases from J, the junction contained 14 bases not matched to a gene. CDR1 and CDR2 from the germline V gene are SGHVS and FNYEAQ. The CDR3 is made up of 16 amino acids. CDR3 region: CASSGKQGFIGNEQFF. The CDR3 DNA sequence: TGTGCCAGCAGCGGAAAACAGGGGTTTATCGGGAATGAGCAGTTCTTC.

This clone has a handful of counts. The rearrangement links TRBV19 to TRBJ1-1; 7 bases align to TRBD1. Germline assignment: CDR1 LNHDA and CDR2 SQIVND (reference sequence). CDR3 length: 13 residues. Unmatched junction bases numbered 5, after V lost 5 bases and J lost 5 bases. DNA of the CDR3: TGTGCCAGTAGTTCCCAGGGGGGAACTGAAGCTTTCTTT. Its translation: CASSSQGGTEAFF. The complete variable domain, with remaining parts taken from reference TRBV19 and TRBJ1-1, reads DGGITQSPKYLFRKEGQNVTLSCEQNLNHDAMYWYRQDPGQGLRLIYYSQIVNDFQKGDIAEGYSVSREKKESFPLTVTSAQKNPTAFYLCASSSQGGTEAFFGQGTRLTVV.

The V gene is TRBV7-8, the J gene TRBJ2-7, with a possible D match to TRBD1 (6 bases). Deletions cut 6 bases from V and 6 bases from J, with 9 bases between. Per the germline V gene, CDR1 is SGHVS and CDR2 is FQNEAQ. The CDR3 is 11 amino acids. In DNA form, the CDR3 reads TGTGCCAGCAGGAGGGACACCGAGCAGTACTTC. Translation gives CASRRDTEQYF.

Here the CDR3 DNA reads TGTGCCAGCAGTTCGATTACGTCCGGACAGCGTGGCGAGCAGTACTTC. This translates into CASSSITSGQRGEQYF. This chain connects TRBV11-1 to TRBJ2-7; possible D gene TRBD1, 6 bases. The germline CDR1 and CDR2 sequences are SGHAT and FQDESV (reference sequence). The CDR3 sequence is 16 residues long. V lost 6 bases and J 6 bases, leaving 24 bases between the germline ends.

This rearrangement joins TRBV19 to TRBJ1-2; TRBD1 aligns across 7 bases. Germline CDR1 LNHDA, CDR2 SQIVND (reference sequence). CDR3 size: 13 residues. V was pared by 7 bases and J by 6 bases, with 8 bases of the junction left unmatched. CDR3 DNA: TGTGCCAGTACCAAGACAGGGATGGATGGCTACACCTTC. It is translated as CASTKTGMDGYTF.

The rearrangement links TRBV5-4 to TRBJ2-1; 15 bases fit TRBD2. The CDR3 is 16 amino acids. Germline trimming cut 3 bases from V and 4 bases from J; bases unmatched to any gene: 2. Germline CDR1 and CDR2: SGHNT and YYREEE (reference sequence). For the CDR3, the DNA is TGTGCCAGCAGCTCTGGGACTAGCGGGGGGTACAATGAGCAGTTCTTC. Its translation is CASSSGTSGGYNEQFF.

The chain has TRBV4-1 and TRBJ2-3; the match to TRBD2 covers 15 bases. Germline trimming cut 2 bases from V and 6 bases from J; bases unmatched to any gene: 12. The CDR3 totals 19 residues. In germline, CDR1 is MGHRA, CDR2 YSYEKL. The chain's CDR3 is CASSQTGLAGGVGADTQYF. As DNA, the CDR3 is TGCGCCAGCAGCCAAACGGGACTAGCGGGAGGAGTGGGAGCGGATACGCAGTATTTT.

This chain connects TRBV19 to TRBJ2-7; maybe TRBD2 (6 bases). V gave up 2 bases and J gave up 3 bases, with 23 bases separating them. The CDR3 is made up of 18 amino acids. CDR1 is LNHDA and CDR2 is SQIVND in the germline V gene (reference sequence). The CDR3 DNA reads as TGTGCCAGTAGTATAAGTCGCTCGTGGCGGGGAGCAAACTACGAGCAGTACTTC. Translation: CASSISRSWRGANYEQYF.

This clone has a single count. The V and J genes are TRBV30 and TRBJ2-1; TRBD2 agrees at 8 bases. Germline values: CDR1 GTSNPN, CDR2 SVGIG (reference sequence). The CDR3 is 15 residues long. V gave up 0 bases and J gave up 7 bases; unmatched junction bases: 8. CDR3 loop: CAWSVSRGGPNEQFF. DNA of the CDR3: TGTGCCTGGAGTGTAAGCCGGGGGGGCCCGAATGAGCAGTTCTTC.

The chain joins TRBV7-2 to TRBJ1-3; TRBD1 might be the D (6 bases). Per the germline V gene, CDR1 is SGHTA and CDR2 is FQGNSA. The CDR3 consists of 16 residues. V was pared by 5 bases and J by 4 bases, with 18 bases between. Written as DNA, the CDR3 is TGTGCCAGCAGCCCAAGGCAGGGGCCCTACGGAAACACCATATATTTT. Its translation: CASSPRQGPYGNTIYF.

The chain is built from TRBV29-1 and TRBJ1-2, with 7 bases identical to TRBD1. The J segment lost 4 bases and the V segment lost 0 bases, leaving 11 bases of the junction unmatched. The CDR3 sequence is 16 residues long. Germline values: CDR1 SQVTM, CDR2 ANQGSEA. CDR3 nucleotide sequence: TGCAGCGTTGAAGATGTAACAAGGGGGCGCGCCTATGGCTACACCTTC. Encoded protein: CSVEDVTRGRAYGYTF.

The rearrangement joins TRBV28 to TRBJ2-7; 7 bases map to TRBD2. CDR3 length equals 13 residues. Germline CDR1 reads MDHEN; CDR2 reads SYDVKM. V was clipped by 9 bases and J by 6 bases; unmatched bases: 11. The CDR3 sequence: CASGGGAKREQYF. CDR3 nucleotide sequence: TGTGCCAGTGGGGGGGGAGCGAAACGCGAGCAGTACTTC.

The chain has TRBV19 and TRBJ2-2; 7 positions agree with TRBD2. This CDR3 region has 15 residues. V gave up 2 bases and J gave up 1 base; unmatched junction bases: 1. Germline lookup yields CDR1 LNHDA and CDR2 SQIVND (reference sequence). In nucleotides, the CDR3 is TGTGCCAGTAGTATACGGGGGGTGAACACCGGGGAGCTGTTTTTT. It is translated as CASSIRGVNTGELFF.

This chain connects TRBV28 to TRBJ1-5; 8 bases fit TRBD1. The V segment lost 5 bases and the J segment 0 bases; nucleotides outside the gene matches: 6. Germline V gene data show CDR1 as MDHEN and CDR2 as SYDVKM. The CDR3 covers 16 residues. CDR3 sequence (DNA): TGTGCCAGCAGTCCCCAGGGGGCGTCTAGCAATCAGCCCCAGCATTTT. It yields the protein CASSPQGASSNQPQHF.